The T cell receptor (beta chain) described here comes from a study of cytotoxic CD8 clonotypes in ibrutinib-treated CLL. Clones were read by immunoSEQ multiplex PCR, and TCRdb kept only the in-frame ones, dropping some. The sample contains under 150,000 clones, under 90% of which appear only once. CDR3 length: 15 amino acids. Germline values: CDR1 MNHEY, CDR2 SMNVEV (reference sequence). V was clipped by 5 bases and J by 2 bases; unmatched bases: 7. The receptor comes from a human donor with chronic lymphocytic leukemia. The starting material was PBMCs, obtained after 24 months of ibrutinib treatment. This chain links TRBV27 with TRBJ2-3; 7 nucleotides agree with TRBD1. CDR3 nucleotide sequence: TGTGCCAGCAGTACTTGGGACAGATTCACAGATACGCAGTATTTT. Translated: CASSTWDRFTDTQYF.